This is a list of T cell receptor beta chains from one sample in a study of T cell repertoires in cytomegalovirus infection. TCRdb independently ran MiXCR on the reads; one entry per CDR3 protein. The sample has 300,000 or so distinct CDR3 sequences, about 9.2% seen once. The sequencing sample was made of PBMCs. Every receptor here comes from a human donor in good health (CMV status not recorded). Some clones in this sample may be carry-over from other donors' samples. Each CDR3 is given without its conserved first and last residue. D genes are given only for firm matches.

CDR3 protein: ASSLAGQMNTEAF; CDR3 length: 13; J gene: TRBJ1-1; V gene: TRBV7-2; D gene: TRBD1
CDR3 protein: ASSFQGGTQETQY; CDR3 length: 13; J gene: TRBJ2-5; V gene: TRBV7-2; D gene: -
CDR3 protein: ASTLNTGSTDTQY; CDR3 length: 13; J gene: TRBJ2-3; V gene: TRBV7-6; D gene: -
CDR3 protein: SASRRAGVYNEQF; CDR3 length: 13; J gene: TRBJ2-1; V gene: TRBV20-1; D gene: TRBD2
CDR3 protein: SVVSSSGANVLT; CDR3 length: 12; J gene: TRBJ2-6; V gene: TRBV29-1; D gene: -
CDR3 protein: ASSPWTGNNEQF; CDR3 length: 12; J gene: TRBJ2-1; V gene: TRBV11-3; D gene: TRBD1
CDR3 protein: ASSIAGGRTDTQY; CDR3 length: 13; J gene: TRBJ2-3; V gene: TRBV28; D gene: TRBD2
CDR3 protein: ASRLRAETGDGYT; CDR3 length: 13; J gene: TRBJ1-2; V gene: TRBV3-1; D gene: -
CDR3 protein: ASSLGQDPNSPLH; CDR3 length: 13; J gene: TRBJ1-6; V gene: TRBV5-1; D gene: -
CDR3 protein: ASSSSSEAF; CDR3 length: 9; J gene: TRBJ1-1; V gene: TRBV7-4; D gene: -
CDR3 protein: ASKRQGLYEQY; CDR3 length: 11; J gene: TRBJ2-7; V gene: TRBV27; D gene: -
CDR3 protein: ASSPYYRGNHSLRGKPNQPQH; CDR3 length: 21; J gene: TRBJ1-5; V gene: TRBV9; D gene: TRBD1
CDR3 protein: SAKRGPYTDTQY; CDR3 length: 12; J gene: TRBJ2-3; V gene: TRBV20-1; D gene: -
CDR3 protein: ASSQDGTVGELF; CDR3 length: 12; J gene: TRBJ2-2; V gene: TRBV14; D gene: -
CDR3 protein: ASKPGQGSDTQY; CDR3 length: 12; J gene: TRBJ2-3; V gene: TRBV6-5; D gene: TRBD1
CDR3 protein: ASSDDRVDSGELF; CDR3 length: 13; J gene: TRBJ2-2; V gene: TRBV2; D gene: TRBD1
CDR3 protein: ASSLLAGNTQY; CDR3 length: 11; J gene: TRBJ2-3; V gene: TRBV28; D gene: TRBD2
CDR3 protein: ASSQNPGGPTEAF; CDR3 length: 13; J gene: TRBJ1-1; V gene: TRBV7-2; D gene: TRBD1
CDR3 protein: ASSLVAGGPDTQY; CDR3 length: 13; J gene: TRBJ2-3; V gene: TRBV11-2; D gene: TRBD2
CDR3 protein: SARDRSPSGGASFEQY; CDR3 length: 16; J gene: TRBJ2-7; V gene: TRBV20-1; D gene: TRBD2
CDR3 protein: SARDFAGGGAPRETQY; CDR3 length: 16; J gene: TRBJ2-5; V gene: TRBV20-1; D gene: -
CDR3 protein: ASIRFFEAF; CDR3 length: 9; J gene: TRBJ1-1; V gene: TRBV28; D gene: -
CDR3 protein: ASSPGQFNEKLF; CDR3 length: 12; J gene: TRBJ1-4; V gene: TRBV7-9; D gene: TRBD1